The 4 T cell receptor beta chains presented below share a single source sample, sequenced in a study of early T cells in non-severe SARS-CoV-2 infection. Each CDR3 protein gets one entry after TCRdb re-called the 5' RACE reads with MiXCR. The table has about 98,000 distinct CDR3 sequences, around 12% seen once. Specimen: whole blood. All receptors come from an adult who was a healthcare worker with PCR-confirmed SARS-CoV-2 infection or an uninfected control (not recorded which).

This clonotype was observed a few times. J is TRBJ2-7 and V is TRBV14; D not resolved. There are 12 residues in the CDR3. From germline, CDR1 is SGHDN and CDR2 FVKESK. The V gene lost 4 bases and the J gene lost 0 bases, with 4 bases spanning the gap. CDR3 DNA sequence: TGTGCCAGCAGCCGTTACTCCTACGAGCAGTACTTC. It is translated as CASSRYSYEQYF.

The sample holds a few counts of this clonotype. The chain couples TRBV7-6 to TRBJ2-1; TRBD2 matches at 8 bases. The CDR3 has 19 residues. CDR1 and CDR2 from the germline V gene are SGHVS and FNYEAQ. J was trimmed by 0 bases and V by 5 bases; bases with no gene match: 15. Here the CDR3 DNA reads TGTGCCAGCAGCGAGAAGTCGGGACTGGCGGGAGGCTCCTACAATGAGCAGTTCTTC. It specifies CASSEKSGLAGGSYNEQFF.

The rearrangement links TRBV5-1 to TRBJ2-1; D assignment may be TRBD1 or TRBD2 (5 bases each). The ends were cut back, 7 bases at V and 2 bases at J, with 22 bases in the middle. The CDR3 totals 17 residues. Germline V CDR1 and CDR2: SGHRS, YFSETQ. The CDR3 is CASEPGPVRGPYNEQFF. The CDR3 DNA is TGCGCCAGCGAACCGGGACCCGTCAGAGGACCCTACAATGAGCAGTTCTTC.

In this sample, this clonotype turned up a few times. The gene calls are TRBV7-3 and TRBJ2-1; 7 bases are shared with TRBD1. The CDR3 extends over 14 amino acids. J lost 8 bases, V lost 5 bases, and 9 bases had no gene match. From germline, CDR1 is SGHTA and CDR2 FQGTGA. The CDR3 coding sequence is TGTGCCAGCAGCATACAGGGGAGTGGGGATGAGCAGTTCTTC. Translation: CASSIQGSGDEQFF.